Described below is a single T cell receptor (beta chain) sequence and its context. Its antigen is still unknown. CDR1 and CDR2 from the germline V gene are MNHEY and SVGAGI. Trimming took off 6 bases at V and 2 bases at J, with 13 bases between the two ends. The CDR3 length is 14 residues. The data originate from a study of T cells after posttransplantation cyclophosphamide. Study-level findings and limits: Recipient CMV seropositivity and CMV reactivation strongly tracked TRB clonality. TRB overlap between skin or GI tissue T cells and blood was limited.

Sampled 1 year posttransplant, controls received myeloablative marrow transplants, methotrexate and a calcineurin inhibitor. Profiled with immunoSEQ multiplex PCR; TCRdb holds only in-frame clones, not every one. Among some 5,000 clones, about three quarters were seen once, and the ten largest hold 45% to 55%. The chain has TRBV6-5 and TRBJ1-1; maybe TRBD1 (5 bases). The sample consisted of PBMCs, taken 300 to 330 days after allogeneic stem cell transplant with calcineurin inhibitor and methotrexate. The source of this sequence is a female patient aged 50 to 65 who received an allogeneic stem cell transplant from an unrelated donor, was CMV-positive, and had acute and chronic GVHD. Some T cells could come from the graft donor. Here the CDR3 DNA reads TGTGCCAGCAGAGACAGCTATTTTAACACTGAAGCTTTCTTT. It translates to CASRDSYFNTEAFF.